Given below is one TCR beta chain in context. What it recognizes is unknown. This record belongs to a study of T cell responses to AZD1222 COVID-19 vaccine. General study results and limits: Spike-specific TCR breadth and depth were elevated following two AZD1222 doses. Donor demographics were predominantly white British with a female majority; clonal diversity may be underestimated. Seropositive status at baseline applied to only five or six AZD1222 recipients. Reportedly, close to half of spike-specific TCRs are directed against unmutated variant regions.

Assay used: immunoSEQ multiplex PCR; TCRdb lists only in-frame clones, some missing. The sample contains 190,000 or so clones, about 93% of which appear only once. V was pared by 2 bases and J by 10 bases, with 6 bases between. CDR1 is LGHNT and CDR2 is FRNRAP in the germline V gene. The CDR3 runs 11 residues. This chain joins TRBV12-5 and TRBJ2-1; a weak D match, TRBD2 (5 bases). The sample here was peripheral blood, taken 28 days after the second AZD1222 dose. The receptor's source is an adult who received the AZD1222 COVID-19 vaccine. The CDR3 spells CASGLSGEQFF. The CDR3 region has the DNA TGTGCTAGTGGTTTGTCGGGGGAGCAGTTCTTC.